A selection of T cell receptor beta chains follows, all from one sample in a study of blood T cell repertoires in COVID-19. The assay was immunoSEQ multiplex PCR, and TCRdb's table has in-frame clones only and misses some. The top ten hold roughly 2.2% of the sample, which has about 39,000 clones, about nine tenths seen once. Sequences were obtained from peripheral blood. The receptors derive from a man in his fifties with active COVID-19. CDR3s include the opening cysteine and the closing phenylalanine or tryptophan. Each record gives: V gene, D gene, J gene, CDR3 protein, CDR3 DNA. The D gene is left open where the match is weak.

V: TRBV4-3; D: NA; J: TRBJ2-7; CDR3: CASSQDVTGNLEQYF; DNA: TGCGCCAGCAGCCAAGATGTTACAGGGAATCTCGAGCAGTACTTC
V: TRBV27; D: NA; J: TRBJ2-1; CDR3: CASSFWGRGRNEQFF; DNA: TGTGCCAGCAGTTTTTGGGGAAGGGGCAGAAATGAGCAGTTCTTC
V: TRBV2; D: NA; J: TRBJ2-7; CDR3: CASSQTYEQYF; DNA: TGTGCCAGCAGTCAGACCTACGAGCAGTACTTC
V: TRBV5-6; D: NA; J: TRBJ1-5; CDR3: CASSSGTSNQPQHF; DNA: TGTGCCAGCAGTTCCGGTACCAGCAATCAGCCCCAGCATTTT
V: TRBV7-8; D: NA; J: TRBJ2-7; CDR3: CASSLGSLRGGIDEQYF; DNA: TGTGCCAGCAGCTTAGGATCGTTACGTGGAGGGATCGACGAGCAGTACTTC
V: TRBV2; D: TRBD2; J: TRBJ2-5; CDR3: CASSARASGPQETQYF; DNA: TGTGCCAGCAGTGCACGGGCTAGCGGGCCACAAGAGACCCAGTACTTC
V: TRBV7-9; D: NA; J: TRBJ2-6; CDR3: CASTGRWGASGANVLTF; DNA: TGTGCCAGCACCGGACGCTGGGGCGCGTCTGGGGCCAACGTCCTGACTTTC
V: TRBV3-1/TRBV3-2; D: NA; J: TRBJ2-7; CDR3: CASSPRLPPYEQYF; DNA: TGTGCCAGCAGCCCTAGACTACCGCCCTACGAGCAGTACTTC
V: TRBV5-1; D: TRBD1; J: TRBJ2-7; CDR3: CASSLAGTGNYEQYF; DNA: TGCGCCAGCAGCTTGGCCGGGACAGGGAATTACGAGCAGTACTTC
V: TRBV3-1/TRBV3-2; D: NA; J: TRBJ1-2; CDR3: CASSQTRLEGYTF; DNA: TGTGCCAGCAGCCAAACTCGCCTTGAGGGCTACACCTTC
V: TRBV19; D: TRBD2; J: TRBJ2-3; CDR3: CASSTSGLAGVGIGTDTQYF; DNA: TGTGCCAGTAGTACCTCGGGACTAGCGGGAGTTGGTATTGGCACAGATACGCAGTATTTT
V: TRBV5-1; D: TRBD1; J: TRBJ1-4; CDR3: CASSLAGTAYEKLFF; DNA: TGCGCCAGCAGCTTGGCGGGGACAGCTTATGAAAAACTGTTTTTT
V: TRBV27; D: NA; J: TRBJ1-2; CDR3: CASSLYHSYGYTF; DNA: TGTGCCAGCAGTTTATATCACAGCTATGGCTACACCTTC
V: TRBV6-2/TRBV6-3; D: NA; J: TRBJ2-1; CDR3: CASSDSLDEQFF; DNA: TGTGCCAGCAGTGACTCCCTCGATGAGCAGTTCTTC